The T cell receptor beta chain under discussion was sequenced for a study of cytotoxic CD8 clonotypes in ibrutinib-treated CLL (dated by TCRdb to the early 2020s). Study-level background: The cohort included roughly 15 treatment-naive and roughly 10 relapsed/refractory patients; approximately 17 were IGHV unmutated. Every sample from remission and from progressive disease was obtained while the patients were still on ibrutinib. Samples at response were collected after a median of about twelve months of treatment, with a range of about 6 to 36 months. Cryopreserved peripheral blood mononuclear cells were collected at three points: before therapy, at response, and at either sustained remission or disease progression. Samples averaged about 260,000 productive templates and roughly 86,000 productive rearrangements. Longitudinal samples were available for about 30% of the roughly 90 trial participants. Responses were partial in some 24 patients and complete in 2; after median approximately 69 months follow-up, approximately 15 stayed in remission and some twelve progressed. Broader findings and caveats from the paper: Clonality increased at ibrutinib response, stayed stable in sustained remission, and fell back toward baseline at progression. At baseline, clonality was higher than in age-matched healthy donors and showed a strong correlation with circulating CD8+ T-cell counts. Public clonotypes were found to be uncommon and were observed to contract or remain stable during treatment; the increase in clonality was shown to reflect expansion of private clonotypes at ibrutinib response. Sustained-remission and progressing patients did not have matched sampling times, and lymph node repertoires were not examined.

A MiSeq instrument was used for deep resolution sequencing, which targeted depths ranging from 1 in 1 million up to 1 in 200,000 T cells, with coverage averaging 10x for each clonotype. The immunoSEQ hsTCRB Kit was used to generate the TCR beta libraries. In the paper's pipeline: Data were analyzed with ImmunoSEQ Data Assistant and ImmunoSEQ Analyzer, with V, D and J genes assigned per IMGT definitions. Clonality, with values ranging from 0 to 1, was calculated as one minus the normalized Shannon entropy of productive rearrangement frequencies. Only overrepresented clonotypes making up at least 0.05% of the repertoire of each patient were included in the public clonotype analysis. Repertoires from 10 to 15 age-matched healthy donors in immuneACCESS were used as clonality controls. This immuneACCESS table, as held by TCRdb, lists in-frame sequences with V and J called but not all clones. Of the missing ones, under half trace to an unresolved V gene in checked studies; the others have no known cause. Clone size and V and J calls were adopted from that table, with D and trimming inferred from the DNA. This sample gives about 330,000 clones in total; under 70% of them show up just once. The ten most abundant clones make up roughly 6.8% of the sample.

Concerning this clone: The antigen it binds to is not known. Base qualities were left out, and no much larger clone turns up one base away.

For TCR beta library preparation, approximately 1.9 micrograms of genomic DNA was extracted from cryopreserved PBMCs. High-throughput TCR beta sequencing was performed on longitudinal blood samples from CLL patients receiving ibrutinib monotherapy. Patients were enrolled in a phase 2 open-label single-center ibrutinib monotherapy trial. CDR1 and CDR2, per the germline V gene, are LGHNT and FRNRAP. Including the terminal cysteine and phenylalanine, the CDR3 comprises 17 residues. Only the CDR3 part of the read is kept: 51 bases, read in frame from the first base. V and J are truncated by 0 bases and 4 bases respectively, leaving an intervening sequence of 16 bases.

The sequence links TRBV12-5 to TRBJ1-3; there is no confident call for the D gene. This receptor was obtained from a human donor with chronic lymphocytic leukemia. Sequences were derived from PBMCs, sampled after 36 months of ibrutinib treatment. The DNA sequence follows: TGTGCTAGTGGTTTGGTAGCCGGCACGGGAGCGGGAAACACCATATATTTT. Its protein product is CASGLVAGTGAGNTIYF. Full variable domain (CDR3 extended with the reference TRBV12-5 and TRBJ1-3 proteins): DARVTQTPRHKVTEMGQEVTMRCQPILGHNTVFWYRQTMMQGLELLAYFRNRAPLDDSGMPKDRFSAEMPDATLATLKIQPSEPRDSAVYFCASGLVAGTGAGNTIYFGEGSWLTVV.